Listed below are T cell receptor beta chains from one sample, sequenced in a study of blood T cell repertoires in COVID-19. TCRdb's table, derived via immunoSEQ multiplex PCR, lists solely in-frame clones and lacks some. The table has under 200,000 clones, 85% to 90% seen once. Specimen: peripheral blood. Every receptor here comes from a man over 45 who had recovered from COVID-19. Both conserved end residues are part of each CDR3. The D gene is left open where the match is weak. Only part of the rows carry a size: once, few, many, or a class if the clone is expanded.

CDR3 length: 19
D gene: NA
clone size: NA
J gene: TRBJ1-3
V gene: TRBV5-8
CDR3 protein: CASSLAPSSQAESGNTIYF
CDR3 DNA: TGTGCCAGCAGCTTGGCCCCATCCAGCCAGGCCGAATCTGGAAACACCATATATTTT

CDR3 length: 19
D gene: NA
clone size: NA
J gene: TRBJ2-1
V gene: TRBV11-2
CDR3 protein: CASRSKDRFYQAGAREQFF
CDR3 DNA: TGTGCCAGCAGAAGCAAGGACAGGTTTTATCAAGCGGGAGCACGGGAGCAGTTCTTC

CDR3 length: 18
D gene: NA
clone size: NA
J gene: TRBJ2-6
V gene: TRBV24-1
CDR3 protein: CATPTLGHLNSGANVLTF
CDR3 DNA: TGTGCCACCCCTACCCTGGGACACCTTAACTCTGGGGCCAACGTCCTGACTTTC

CDR3 length: 13
D gene: NA
clone size: few
J gene: TRBJ1-1
V gene: TRBV29-1
CDR3 protein: CSVLPGMNTEAFF
CDR3 DNA: TGCAGCGTTTTACCAGGTATGAACACTGAAGCTTTCTTT

CDR3 length: 17
D gene: TRBD1
clone size: few
J gene: TRBJ1-1
V gene: TRBV6-2/TRBV6-3
CDR3 protein: CASSYPDRGHMNTEAFF
CDR3 DNA: TGTGCCAGCAGTTACCCAGACAGGGGGCACATGAACACTGAAGCTTTCTTT

CDR3 length: 16
D gene: NA
clone size: NA
J gene: TRBJ1-4
V gene: TRBV11-2
CDR3 protein: CASSVAYGQSRQKLFF
CDR3 DNA: TGTGCCAGCAGCGTAGCTTACGGACAGAGTAGGCAAAAACTGTTTTTT

CDR3 length: 13
D gene: NA
clone size: NA
J gene: TRBJ1-5
V gene: TRBV2
CDR3 protein: CACRPGGNQPQHF
CDR3 DNA: TGTGCCTGCCGGCCGGGGGGAAATCAGCCCCAGCATTTT

CDR3 length: 14
D gene: TRBD1
clone size: NA
J gene: TRBJ1-2
V gene: TRBV6-5
CDR3 protein: CASSYGDRAYGYTF
CDR3 DNA: TGTGCCAGCAGTTATGGGGACAGGGCCTATGGCTACACCTTC

CDR3 length: 16
D gene: NA
clone size: NA
J gene: TRBJ2-1
V gene: TRBV7-3
CDR3 protein: CASSPNLVRSYNEQFF
CDR3 DNA: TGTGCCAGCAGCCCCAACTTAGTACGCTCCTACAATGAGCAGTTCTTC

CDR3 length: 17
D gene: NA
clone size: once
J gene: TRBJ2-3
V gene: TRBV7-6
CDR3 protein: CASSLGPGGYSTDTQYF
CDR3 DNA: TGTGCCAGCAGCTTGGGGCCTGGGGGCTATAGCACAGATACGCAGTATTTT

CDR3 length: 14
D gene: NA
clone size: NA
J gene: TRBJ2-1
V gene: TRBV7-3
CDR3 protein: CASSSPTSYNEQFF
CDR3 DNA: TGTGCCAGCAGCTCCCCGACTAGTTACAATGAGCAGTTCTTC

CDR3 length: 14
D gene: TRBD2
clone size: NA
J gene: TRBJ2-5
V gene: TRBV3-1/TRBV3-2
CDR3 protein: CASSAGGPMETQYF
CDR3 DNA: TGTGCCAGCAGCGCGGGAGGGCCAATGGAGACCCAGTACTTC

CDR3 length: 16
D gene: NA
clone size: NA
J gene: TRBJ1-1
V gene: TRBV6-5
CDR3 protein: CASSYLPLGLNTEAFF
CDR3 DNA: TGTGCCAGCAGTTACCTACCCTTGGGGCTGAACACTGAAGCTTTCTTT

CDR3 length: 15
D gene: TRBD1
clone size: NA
J gene: TRBJ1-6
V gene: TRBV25-1
CDR3 protein: CASSAPGQLNSPLHF
CDR3 DNA: TGTGCCAGCAGTGCCCCGGGACAGTTAAATTCACCCCTCCACTTT

CDR3 length: 15
D gene: NA
clone size: NA
J gene: TRBJ1-5
V gene: TRBV18
CDR3 protein: CASSTSRGANQPQHF
CDR3 DNA: TGTGCCAGCTCAACTAGTCGGGGGGCCAATCAGCCCCAGCATTTT

CDR3 length: 14
D gene: TRBD1
clone size: few
J gene: TRBJ1-1
V gene: TRBV10-1
CDR3 protein: CASSRDRGSTEAFF
CDR3 DNA: TGCGCCAGCAGTAGAGACAGGGGGAGCACTGAAGCTTTCTTT

CDR3 length: 15
D gene: NA
clone size: NA
J gene: TRBJ2-7
V gene: TRBV28
CDR3 protein: CASTPGGTAIYEQYF
CDR3 DNA: TGTGCCAGCACCCCAGGAGGGACCGCAATTTACGAGCAGTACTTC

CDR3 length: 16
D gene: TRBD1
clone size: NA
J gene: TRBJ1-1
V gene: TRBV6-5
CDR3 protein: CASSLRDRYFFTEAFF
CDR3 DNA: TGTGCCAGCAGTTTACGGGACAGATATTTTTTCACTGAAGCTTTCTTT

CDR3 length: 15
D gene: NA
clone size: NA
J gene: TRBJ2-3
V gene: TRBV5-8
CDR3 protein: CATTLGGLAADTQYF
CDR3 DNA: TGTGCCACCACCCTTGGAGGGCTAGCAGCAGATACGCAGTATTTT

CDR3 length: 13
D gene: NA
clone size: NA
J gene: TRBJ2-7
V gene: TRBV5-6
CDR3 protein: CASSLGQSYEQYF
CDR3 DNA: TGTGCCAGCAGCTTGGGACAATCCTACGAGCAGTACTTC

CDR3 length: 18
D gene: TRBD2
clone size: NA
J gene: TRBJ2-6
V gene: TRBV27
CDR3 protein: CASSFQGLAGPGANVLTF
CDR3 DNA: TGTGCCAGCAGTTTTCAAGGACTAGCGGGACCTGGGGCCAACGTCCTGACTTTC

CDR3 length: 13
D gene: NA
clone size: NA
J gene: TRBJ2-7
V gene: TRBV10-2
CDR3 protein: CASRGAGATEQYF
CDR3 DNA: TGCGCCAGCCGGGGGGCAGGAGCGACCGAGCAGTACTTC

CDR3 length: 18
D gene: TRBD2
clone size: NA
J gene: TRBJ2-3
V gene: TRBV18
CDR3 protein: CASSPRLAGPSGTDTQYF
CDR3 DNA: TGTGCCAGCTCACCTCGGCTAGCGGGCCCATCAGGCACAGATACGCAGTATTTT

CDR3 length: 12
D gene: NA
clone size: NA
J gene: TRBJ2-7
V gene: TRBV7-2
CDR3 protein: CASSQNSYEQYF
CDR3 DNA: TGTGCCAGCAGCCAGAACTCCTACGAGCAGTACTTC

CDR3 length: 18
D gene: NA
clone size: NA
J gene: TRBJ1-6
V gene: TRBV19
CDR3 protein: CASTPGGRGQGRNSPLHF
CDR3 DNA: TGTGCCAGTACCCCCGGTGGGCGGGGTCAAGGAAGGAATTCACCCCTCCACTTT

CDR3 length: 17
D gene: TRBD1
clone size: NA
J gene: TRBJ2-6
V gene: TRBV7-8
CDR3 protein: CASSQGQGAAGANVLTF
CDR3 DNA: TGTGCCAGCAGCCAAGGACAGGGGGCGGCGGGGGCCAACGTCCTGACTTTC

CDR3 length: 14
D gene: NA
clone size: NA
J gene: TRBJ2-1
V gene: TRBV5-1
CDR3 protein: CASSQGLLYNEQFF
CDR3 DNA: TGCGCCAGCAGCCAGGGACTGCTCTACAATGAGCAGTTCTTC

CDR3 length: 14
D gene: NA
clone size: NA
J gene: TRBJ2-7
V gene: TRBV10-1
CDR3 protein: CASTSDGNPYEQYF
CDR3 DNA: TGCGCCAGCACTAGCGACGGGAACCCCTACGAGCAGTACTTC

CDR3 length: 14
D gene: NA
clone size: NA
J gene: TRBJ2-3
V gene: TRBV6-2/TRBV6-3
CDR3 protein: CASSTRVKPDTQYF
CDR3 DNA: TGTGCCAGCAGCACTCGGGTGAAGCCAGATACGCAGTATTTT

CDR3 length: 15
D gene: TRBD1
clone size: NA
J gene: TRBJ1-6
V gene: TRBV5-3
CDR3 protein: CARSLGQGWRSPLHF
CDR3 DNA: TGTGCCAGAAGCTTGGGACAGGGGTGGAGATCACCCCTCCACTTT

CDR3 length: 15
D gene: TRBD1
clone size: NA
J gene: TRBJ2-3
V gene: TRBV12-5
CDR3 protein: CASGPRGLWTDTQYF
CDR3 DNA: TGTGCTAGTGGCCCTAGGGGGCTATGGACAGATACGCAGTATTTT

CDR3 length: 13
D gene: TRBD2
clone size: few
J gene: TRBJ2-2
V gene: TRBV7-6
CDR3 protein: CASSPLATGELFF
CDR3 DNA: TGTGCCAGCAGCCCACTAGCGACCGGGGAGCTGTTTTTT

CDR3 length: 16
D gene: TRBD1
clone size: NA
J gene: TRBJ2-1
V gene: TRBV11-2
CDR3 protein: CASSLVGTALYNEQFF
CDR3 DNA: TGTGCCAGCAGCTTAGTAGGGACAGCCCTCTACAATGAGCAGTTCTTC

CDR3 length: 15
D gene: TRBD1
clone size: NA
J gene: TRBJ1-5
V gene: TRBV6-1
CDR3 protein: CASSEGAGGSQPQHF
CDR3 DNA: TGTGCCAGCAGTGAAGGGGCAGGGGGTAGTCAGCCCCAGCATTTT

CDR3 length: 12
D gene: NA
clone size: NA
J gene: TRBJ1-2
V gene: TRBV27
CDR3 protein: CASRDRSDGYTF
CDR3 DNA: TGTGCCAGCAGAGACAGGTCCGATGGCTACACCTTC

CDR3 length: 15
D gene: NA
clone size: NA
J gene: TRBJ2-7
V gene: TRBV27
CDR3 protein: CASASGLLSSYEQYF
CDR3 DNA: TGTGCCAGCGCCTCGGGACTCCTAAGCTCCTACGAGCAGTACTTC

CDR3 length: 14
D gene: TRBD1
clone size: NA
J gene: TRBJ2-5
V gene: TRBV18
CDR3 protein: CASSPARGKETQYF
CDR3 DNA: TGTGCCAGCTCACCGGCCAGGGGGAAGGAGACCCAGTACTTC

CDR3 length: 15
D gene: NA
clone size: NA
J gene: TRBJ1-4
V gene: TRBV7-9
CDR3 protein: CASSLIEGANEKLFF
CDR3 DNA: TGTGCCAGCAGCTTAATAGAGGGCGCTAATGAAAAACTGTTTTTT

CDR3 length: 16
D gene: TRBD1
clone size: NA
J gene: TRBJ1-2
V gene: TRBV4-1
CDR3 protein: CASSQTAGTVGLGYTF
CDR3 DNA: TGCGCCAGCAGCCAGACGGCCGGGACAGTCGGATTGGGCTACACCTTC

CDR3 length: 15
D gene: NA
clone size: NA
J gene: TRBJ2-7
V gene: TRBV21-1
CDR3 protein: CASIPYTVQTYEQYF
CDR3 DNA: TGTGCCAGCATCCCTTATACAGTGCAAACCTACGAGCAGTACTTC

CDR3 length: 14
D gene: NA
clone size: NA
J gene: TRBJ2-2
V gene: TRBV9
CDR3 protein: CASSLTGNTGELFF
CDR3 DNA: TGTGCCAGCAGCCTGACAGGGAACACCGGGGAGCTGTTTTTT

CDR3 length: 14
D gene: TRBD2
clone size: NA
J gene: TRBJ2-4
V gene: TRBV6-5
CDR3 protein: CASSPPGGWDIQYF
CDR3 DNA: TGTGCCAGCAGCCCCCCGGGAGGCTGGGACATTCAGTACTTC

CDR3 length: 15
D gene: TRBD1
clone size: once
J gene: TRBJ1-6
V gene: TRBV30
CDR3 protein: CAWLQRQGVNSPLHF
CDR3 DNA: TGTGCCTGGTTGCAGCGGCAGGGGGTAAATTCACCCCTCCACTTT